Shown below are 31 T cell receptor beta chains from a single sample sequenced in a study of a mutant IDH1 vaccine in newly diagnosed glioma. Time point denoted: week 35, safety follow-up. In the vaccine, a single dose held 300 ug of the mutant IDH1 20-mer peptide, along with topical imiquimod. Using immunoSEQ multiplex PCR, the repertoire was profiled, and TCRdb retains in-frame clones only, with some absent. Of some 57,000 clones listed, roughly 80% were seen once; the top ten hold roughly 4%. Their antigen targets remain unknown. The material was PBMCs, obtained from a glioma patient whose treatment included an IDH1 peptide vaccine. Receptors were obtained from a woman between 18 and 30 years old with glioma.

This chain uses TRBV14 with TRBJ2-5; 12 bases are shared with TRBD1. The CDR3 contains 16 residues. Germline CDR1 reads SGHDN; CDR2 reads FVKESK. With 4 bases clipped from V and 2 bases from J, the junction kept 5 bases outside the gene matches. The CDR3 sequence is CASSPRDRGLQETQYF. The CDR3 DNA reads as TGTGCCAGCAGCCCCCGGGACAGGGGGCTTCAAGAGACCCAGTACTTC.

The chain joins TRBV6-5 to TRBJ2-7; possibly TRBD1 or TRBD2 for D (6 bases each). The CDR3 spans 16 residues. With 0 bases removed from V and 2 bases from J, the gap between germline ends came to 14 bases. CDR1 is MNHEY and CDR2 is SVGAGI in the germline V gene. The CDR3, as DNA: TGTGCCAGCAGTTACTCGTCGGGGGCCTTGGCCTACGAGCAGTACTTC. Protein product: CASSYSSGALAYEQYF.

V and J are TRBV10-1 and TRBJ2-7; D not certain. Germline CDR1 is WNHNN and CDR2 is SYGVQD (reference sequence). V lost 3 bases and J lost 6, with 18 bases in between. The length of the CDR3 is 15 residues. This CDR3 reads CASSDNRAAAAEQYF. The CDR3 DNA follows: TGCGCCAGCAGTGATAACCGAGCCGCCGCGGCCGAGCAGTACTTC.

This clone was observed a handful of times. The chain is built from TRBV19 and TRBJ2-5; 9 bases are a match to TRBD2. V trimming: 6 bases; J trimming: 4 bases; junction bases outside the gene matches: 12. Germline loops: CDR1 LNHDA, CDR2 SQIVND (reference sequence). This CDR3 has 16 amino acids. The CDR3: CASSHFISGRGETQYF. CDR3 DNA: TGTGCCAGTAGCCACTTCATTAGCGGGAGAGGAGAGACCCAGTACTTC.

The chain recombines TRBV7-3 with TRBJ2-1; D may be TRBD1 or TRBD2 (6 bases each). Deletions cut 1 base from V and 0 bases from J, with 13 bases between. The CDR3 has 17 amino acids. Germline CDR1 SGHTA, CDR2 FQGTGA. The CDR3 region is CASSLRSGASSYNEQFF. DNA for the CDR3: TGTGCCAGCAGCTTAAGGTCGGGGGCGAGCTCCTACAATGAGCAGTTCTTC.

The V gene is TRBV7-6, the J gene TRBJ2-1; D possibly corresponds to TRBD1 (5 bases). Trimming left V 2 bases short and J 0 bases short, with 8 bases between. Germline CDR1 is SGHVS and CDR2 is FNYEAQ. The CDR3 is 15 residues long. Here the CDR3 DNA reads TGTGCCAGCAGCTTACAGCAGGGCTCCTACAATGAGCAGTTCTTC. Amino acid sequence: CASSLQQGSYNEQFF.

The V and J genes are TRBV7-9 and TRBJ1-2; maybe TRBD1 (5 bases). CDR1 and CDR2 from the germline V gene are SEHNR and FQNEAQ (reference sequence). Deletions cut 3 bases from V and 5 bases from J, with 13 bases between. There are 14 residues in the CDR3. For the CDR3, the DNA is TGTGCCAGCAGCTTTGCGGGGCCAGAGTATGGCTACACCTTC. This sequence encodes CASSFAGPEYGYTF.

The chain links TRBV6-6 to TRBJ1-3, with D maybe TRBD1 (5 bases). Germline lookup yields CDR1 MNHNY and CDR2 SVGAGI (reference sequence). The CDR3 loop spans 14 amino acids. With 2 bases removed from V and 4 bases from J, the gap between germline ends came to 9 bases. CDR3 in amino acids: CASSYDSTGNTIYF. Written as DNA, the CDR3 is TGTGCCAGCAGTTACGACAGTACCGGAAACACCATATATTTT.

The chain joins TRBV7-3 to TRBJ2-1, with D possibly being TRBD2 (6 bases). Germline V gene data show CDR1 as SGHTA and CDR2 as FQGTGA. The CDR3 has 14 amino acids. With 2 bases removed from V and 8 bases from J, the gap between germline ends came to 13 bases. CDR3 loop: CASSLGGGRYEQFF. CDR3 bases: TGTGCCAGCAGCTTAGGGGGAGGCAGGTATGAGCAGTTCTTC.

V gene TRBV5-4 combines with J gene TRBJ2-7; 8 nucleotides match TRBD1. Germline CDR1 is SGHNT and CDR2 is YYREEE (reference sequence). V shed 0 bases and J 3 bases; nucleotides not matched to a gene: 2. The CDR3 contains 14 residues. Here the CDR3 DNA reads TGTGCCAGCAGCTTGGCAGGGGGCCTCTACGAGCAGTACTTC. Amino acids: CASSLAGGLYEQYF. Based on the CDR3 plus reference TRBV5-4 and TRBJ2-7, the full variable domain is ETGVTQSPTHLIKTRGQQVTLRCSSQSGHNTVSWYQQALGQGPQFIFQYYREEENGRGNFPPRFSGLQFPNYSSELNVNALELDDSALYLCASSLAGGLYEQYFGPGTRLTVT.

This clone was seen just once. The chain joins TRBV13 to TRBJ2-7; 9 bases are a match to TRBD1. V shed 3 bases, J shed 5 bases, and the junction held 14 bases outside the gene matches. The germline V gene has CDR1 PRHDT and CDR2 FYEKMQ (reference sequence). CDR3 length: 17 amino acids. The CDR3 loop is CASSFTTPWDRENEQYF. CDR3 in DNA: TGTGCCAGCAGCTTTACGACCCCTTGGGACAGGGAAAACGAGCAGTACTTC.

CDR3 nucleotides: TGTGCCATCCCCGGAGGGGGGGGGAGGGAGGGTGGCGGCTACACCTTC. Translation: CAIPGGGGREGGGYTF. The rearrangement joins TRBV10-3 to TRBJ1-2; a weak D match, TRBD1 (6 bases). The germline gives CDR1 ENHRY, CDR2 SYGVKD. V lost 8 bases to trimming and J lost 8 bases, with 27 bases between them. The CDR3 consists of 16 residues.

V and J are TRBV7-9 and TRBJ1-1; D is undetermined. V shed 5 bases and J shed 3 bases, with 7 bases lying between them. This CDR3 contains 12 residues. The germline gives CDR1 SEHNR, CDR2 FQNEAQ (reference sequence). CDR3 nucleotides: TGTGCCAGCAGCCCTGGACACACTGAAGCTTTCTTT. This codes for CASSPGHTEAFF. The full variable domain, its missing parts supplied by reference TRBV7-9 and TRBJ1-1, is DTGVSQNPRHKITKRGQNVTFRCDPISEHNRLYWYRQTLGQGPEFLTYFQNEAQLEKSRLLSDRFSAERPKGSFSTLEIQRTEQGDSAMYLCASSPGHTEAFFGQGTRLTVV.

The rearrangement joins TRBV19 to TRBJ1-5; TRBD1 is a possible D gene (5 bases). This CDR3 has 15 amino acids. The V end lost 5 bases, the J end lost 0 bases, and 11 bases lay between the germline ends. Germline lookup yields CDR1 LNHDA and CDR2 SQIVND (reference sequence). In nucleotides, the CDR3 is TGTGCCAGTAGTTCGACAGCCTATAGCAATCAGCCCCAGCATTTT. The encoded protein is CASSSTAYSNQPQHF.

In DNA, the CDR3 is TGTGCCAGCACTGAGACAGGGACCGTAGAGACCCAGTACTTC. This sequence encodes CASTETGTVETQYF. This chain uses TRBV6-1 with TRBJ2-5, with 7 bases identical to TRBD1. There are 14 residues in the CDR3. Trimming at V came to 7 bases and at J to 4 bases, leaving 9 bases not matched to a gene. Per the germline V gene, CDR1 is MNHNS and CDR2 is SASEGT.

The genes are TRBV19 and TRBJ2-1; D gene uncertain. In germline, CDR1 is LNHDA, CDR2 SQIVND (reference sequence). V lost 0 bases to trimming and J lost 0 bases, with 6 bases between them. This CDR3 has 15 amino acids. The CDR3 reads CASSIDRSSYNEQFF. CDR3 sequence (DNA): TGTGCCAGTAGTATAGACAGGAGCTCCTACAATGAGCAGTTCTTC.

The chain joins TRBV6-6 to TRBJ1-1; TRBD1 agrees at 7 bases. Trimming cost V 0 bases and J 1 base; bases outside gene matches: 5. Germline V gene lookup returns CDR1 MNHNY and CDR2 SVGAGI (reference sequence). The CDR3 sequence is 16 residues long. The CDR3 DNA follows: TGTGCCAGCAGTTACTCCCTGACAGGGAAGAACACTGAAGCTTTCTTT. Translated: CASSYSLTGKNTEAFF.

This clone was seen a handful of times. This chain links TRBV19 with TRBJ1-1, with D possibly being TRBD1 (5 bases). The V gene's germline CDR1 is LNHDA and CDR2 SQIVND (reference sequence). The V and J ends lost 2 bases and 5 bases respectively, with 9 bases between them. The CDR3 contains 13 residues. CDR3: CASSILTGTEAFF. As DNA, the CDR3 is TGTGCCAGTAGTATACTCACAGGAACTGAAGCTTTCTTT.

This chain uses TRBV27 with TRBJ2-3; TRBD2 matches at 7 bases. Germline V gene lookup returns CDR1 MNHEY and CDR2 SMNVEV (reference sequence). CDR3 length: 15 residues. Trimming removed 3 bases from V and 5 bases from J; junction bases left unmatched: 8. CDR3 sequence (DNA): TGTGCCAGCAGTTTTCTGGCGGGGGTGGGAGATACGCAGTATTTT. It codes for CASSFLAGVGDTQYF.

This clone showed up just a few times. The CDR3 reads CASSKGGAGANVLTF. DNA of the CDR3: TGTGCCAGCAGCAAAGGGGGGGCAGGGGCCAACGTCCTGACTTTC. The V call is TRBV21-1, the J call TRBJ2-6. TRBV21-1 is described as a pseudogene. The CDR3 has 15 amino acids.

This clone has just a few counts. J is TRBJ1-1 and V is TRBV19, with 8 bases lining up with TRBD1. The CDR3 length is 14 residues. Germline CDR1 LNHDA, CDR2 SQIVND (reference sequence). After removal of 4 bases from V and 4 bases from J, the junction contained 5 bases not matched to a gene. CDR3 in amino acids: CASSRQGAGTEAFF. For the CDR3, the DNA is TGTGCCAGTAGTAGGCAGGGGGCGGGCACTGAAGCTTTCTTT.

The chain links TRBV19 to TRBJ1-3, with D uncertain. Deletions cut 7 bases from V and 0 bases from J, with 13 bases between. The CDR3 is made up of 15 amino acids. Germline-derived CDR1 and CDR2 are LNHDA and SQIVND (reference sequence). CDR3 DNA sequence: TGTGCCAGTATCCCGGACGGGCTCTCTGGAAACACCATATATTTT. It encodes CASIPDGLSGNTIYF.

This sequence joins TRBV27 and TRBJ1-2; unclear D gene. The V gene lost 8 bases and the J gene lost 4 bases, with 17 bases spanning the gap. This CDR3 comprises 14 residues. Germline lookup yields CDR1 MNHEY and CDR2 SMNVEV (reference sequence). CDR3 DNA: TGTGCCAGCTCTTCGACTCGCTTAAGCTATGGCTACACCTTC. Translating gives CASSSTRLSYGYTF.

This clone appeared a single time. The chain links TRBV9 to TRBJ2-3, with 7 positions matching TRBD2. From germline, CDR1 is SGDLS and CDR2 YYNGEE. J gave up 3 bases and V 0 bases, and 4 bases lay outside the gene matches. There are 15 residues in the CDR3. The CDR3 here is CASSVGVGGTDTQYF. CDR3 DNA sequence: TGTGCCAGCAGCGTAGGCGTGGGGGGGACAGATACGCAGTATTTT.

This chain links TRBV15 with TRBJ1-3; D may be TRBD1 (5 bases). Trimming removed 5 bases from V and 3 bases from J, with 11 bases in between. Germline V lookup: CDR1 LNHNV, CDR2 YYDKDF (reference sequence). The CDR3 contains 14 residues. In nucleotides, the CDR3 is TGTGCCACCAGCCCGCCGGGGGTTGGAAACACCATATATTTT. Its translation: CATSPPGVGNTIYF.

This sequence joins TRBV5-1 and TRBJ2-7, with a tentative D call TRBD2 (5 bases). V was cut by 5 bases and J by 0 bases, with 12 bases left in between. Germline V gene data show CDR1 as SGHRS and CDR2 as YFSETQ. The CDR3 has 14 amino acids. CDR3 sequence: CASSMLANSYEQYF. The CDR3 nucleotides are TGCGCCAGCAGTATGCTAGCCAACTCCTACGAGCAGTACTTC.

The chain carries TRBV10-2 and TRBJ2-5, with 10 positions matching TRBD2. Germline V gene data show CDR1 as WSHSY and CDR2 as SAAADI. This CDR3 contains 15 residues. Trimming removed 2 bases from V and 4 bases from J; junction bases left unmatched: 4. The CDR3 reads CASSEVVAGGETQYF. The CDR3 bases are TGCGCCAGCAGTGAGGTGGTAGCGGGAGGAGAGACCCAGTACTTC.

Comments on this clone: Other DNA sequences in the sample encode the same CDR3. The chain links TRBV9 to TRBJ2-7; D may correspond to TRBD1 or TRBD2 (5 bases each). The CDR3 spans 14 residues. CDR1 is SGDLS, CDR2 YYNGEE, per germline. V shed 0 bases and J shed 3 bases, with 10 bases lying between them. CDR3 DNA sequence: TGTGCCAGCAGCGTAGCCGGGGCCAGCTACGAGCAGTACTTC. Translating gives CASSVAGASYEQYF.

J is TRBJ2-6 and V is TRBV7-9; 8 nucleotides line up with TRBD1. The CDR3 consists of 16 residues. V shed 5 bases, J shed 2 bases, and the junction held 5 bases outside the gene matches. CDR1 is SEHNR and CDR2 is FQNEAQ in the germline V gene (reference sequence). The CDR3 loop reads CASSPDRDAGANVLTF. CDR3 coding DNA: TGTGCCAGCAGCCCGGACAGGGATGCTGGGGCCAACGTCCTGACTTTC.

The J gene is TRBJ2-1, the V gene TRBV20-1; a possible D gene is TRBD2 (5 bases). The CDR3 totals 11 residues. Trimming left V 5 bases short and J 9 bases short, with 11 bases between. Per the germline V gene, CDR1 is DFQATT and CDR2 is SNEGSKA (reference sequence). CDR3 nucleotides: TGCAGTGCTCGTAGCGTGGCTGAGCAGTTCTTC. It translates to CSARSVAEQFF.

The chain couples TRBV15 to TRBJ1-1; TRBD1 might be the D (5 bases). Trimming removed 3 bases from V and 2 bases from J, with 10 bases in between. Germline V gene sequence: CDR1 LNHNV, CDR2 YYDKDF (reference sequence). The CDR3 sequence is 14 residues long. DNA for the CDR3: TGTGCCACCAGCAGGGCCGGGGCTAACACTGAAGCTTTCTTT. Its protein is CATSRAGANTEAFF.